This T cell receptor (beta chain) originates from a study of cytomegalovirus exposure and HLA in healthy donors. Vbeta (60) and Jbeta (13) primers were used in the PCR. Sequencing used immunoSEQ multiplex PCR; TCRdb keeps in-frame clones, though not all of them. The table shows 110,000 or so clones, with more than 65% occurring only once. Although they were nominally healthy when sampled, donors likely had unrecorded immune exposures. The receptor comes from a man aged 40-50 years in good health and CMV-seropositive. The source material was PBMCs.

This chain's CDR3 is CASSPWTSADYEQYF. CDR3 DNA: TGTGCCAGCAGTCCATGGACTAGCGCCGACTACGAGCAGTACTTC. This rearrangement joins TRBV28 to TRBJ2-7, with 9 nucleotides matching TRBD2. V gave up 5 bases and J gave up 3 bases; unmatched junction bases: 8. Germline lookup yields CDR1 MDHEN and CDR2 SYDVKM. This CDR3 spans 15 amino acids.